Below, 25 T cell receptor beta chains from the same sample are listed, as sequenced in a study of tumor-infiltrating lymphocytes in primary liver carcinoma. With a constant-region primer, TCR beta cDNA was made from 500 ng of total RNA. Each TCR beta library was derived from three nested multiplex PCR rounds that employed slightly modified ARM-PCR. The opening two PCR rounds, approximately 10 cycles each, paired TRBV1-TRBV30 forward primers with a C-beta reverse primer. TCRdb reprocessed the multiplex PCR reads via MiXCR and lists one record per CDR3 protein. The profile shows around 88,000 distinct CDR3 sequences, just under 70% of them singletons. Co-extracting RNA and DNA was done with about 17-30 mg of unsorted bulk tissue as input. Source material: tumor-adjacent normal liver tissue. These receptors all come from a man aged 40-50 years with primary liver carcinoma and hepatitis B virus infection.

To note about this clonotype: A much larger clone lies a single base off, so this may be a read error. The chain employs TRBV29-1 and TRBJ1-5, with TRBD1 matching 10 bases. The CDR3 loop spans 13 amino acids. Looked up from germline, CDR1 is SQVTM and CDR2 is ANQGSEA. The CDR3 bases are TGCAGCGTATCGACAGGGGGCGATCAGTCCCAGCATTTT. It is translated as CSVSTGGDQSQHF.

In the case of this clonotype: One end of the junction is discordant with germline, which a read error may explain. The chain is built from TRBV11-2 and TRBJ2-7; D unclear. This CDR3 spans 12 amino acids. Germline V gives CDR1 SGHAT, CDR2 FQNNGV. DNA for the CDR3: TGTGTTAGCAGCTTAGGGTCCTACGCGCAGTACTTC. This encodes CVSSLGSYAQYF.

Notes on this clonotype: Germline is not matched at one junction end, which may reflect a read error. V gene TRBV11-3 combines with J gene TRBJ2-1; D unclear. Germline V gene lookup returns CDR1 SGHNT and CDR2 YENEEA. The CDR3 extends over 19 amino acids. CDR3 in amino acids: CASNLDQREAFSSYNEQFF. The CDR3 nucleotides read TGTGCCAGCAACTTAGATCAGCGTGAGGCGTTCAGCTCCTACAATGAGCAATTCTTC.

This clonotype was seen a handful of times. The chain joins TRBV5-1 to TRBJ2-1; D remains unclear. This CDR3 is built from 13 residues. Per the germline V gene, CDR1 is SGHRS and CDR2 is YFSETQ. V was shortened by 7 bases and J by 5 bases, with 13 bases between the two germline ends. Here the CDR3 reads CASYLSPDNEQFF. CDR3 bases: TGCGCCAGCTACCTCTCCCCAGACAATGAGCAGTTCTTC.

This chain connects TRBV11-2 to TRBJ2-3; 7 bases match TRBD2. The CDR3 loop spans 17 amino acids. Trimming cost V 0 bases and J 5 bases; bases outside gene matches: 11. The germline V gene encodes CDR1 SGHAT and CDR2 FQNNGV. For the CDR3, the DNA is TGTGCCAGCAGCTTAGAGAGTGGGAGGGGCCATCAAGATACGCAGTATTTT. Translating it yields CASSLESGRGHQDTQYF.

For this clonotype: A read error is possible here, since a much larger clone lies one base away. This chain links TRBV6-1 with TRBJ1-5; D is undetermined. In germline, CDR1 is MNHNS, CDR2 SASEGT. This CDR3 has 15 residues. V lost 8 bases and J 0 bases, leaving 14 bases between the germline ends. CDR3 in amino acids: CASPPTSDSNQPQHF. CDR3 in DNA: TGTGCCAGCCCCCCGACATCGGATAGCAATCAGCCCCAGCATTTT.

About this clonotype: The conserved phenylalanine or tryptophan is not found at the CDR3 terminus, so this likely reflects a read error. This rearrangement joins TRBV11-2 to TRBJ1-2, with D possibly TRBD1 on 5 matching bases. CDR1 and CDR2 (germline): SGHAT, FQNNGV. The CDR3 is 15 amino acids. The CDR3 sequence: CVSSLVSGGNYGYTL. As DNA, the CDR3 is TGTGTCAGCAGCTTAGTGTCCGGGGGGAACTATGGCTACACCTTA.

Points on this clonotype: This may be a read error: a much more frequent sequence differs by one nucleotide. The chain carries TRBV5-5 and TRBJ2-3; TRBD1 agrees at 9 bases. The CDR3 contains 17 residues. Germline-derived CDR1 and CDR2 are SGHKS and YYEKEE (reference sequence). Trimming cost V 6 bases and J 0 bases; bases outside gene matches: 11. The CDR3 reads CASNPMGGQGSTDTQYF. In DNA form, the CDR3 reads TGTGCCAGCAACCCCATGGGGGGACAGGGAAGCACAGATACGCAGTATTTT.

On this clonotype itself: The junction departs from the called germline gene at one end, perhaps through a read error. V gene TRBV10-3 combines with J gene TRBJ2-7; 9 bases agree with TRBD2. The V gene's germline CDR1 is ENHRY and CDR2 SYGVKD. There are 14 residues in the CDR3. This CDR3 is CAIGASGTSYERYF. CDR3 sequence (DNA): TGTGCCATCGGTGCTAGCGGGACGTCCTACGAGCGGTACTTC.

As to this clonotype: A read error may account for a junction end that differs from germline. V is TRBV10-1 and J is TRBJ2-1, with TRBD2 matching over 10 bases. Looked up from germline, CDR1 is WNHNN and CDR2 is SYGVQD (reference sequence). The CDR3 is 15 amino acids. The CDR3 loop reads CANSELSGRVHEQLF. The CDR3 DNA follows: TGCGCCAACAGTGAGTTGAGCGGGAGGGTCCATGAGCAGCTCTTC.

On this clonotype itself: The junction and the germline gene differ at one end; a read error may be behind it. The rearrangement uses TRBV12-3 or TRBV12-4 and TRBJ2-7; D not resolved. The length of the CDR3 is 14 residues. CDR3 protein: CASSTPPGTNEQYF. The CDR3 DNA follows: TGTGCCAGCAGTACCCCTCCAGGCACTAACGAACAGTACTTC.

This clonotype was observed a few times. The chain is built from TRBV2 and TRBJ1-5, with no clear D. The CDR3 length is 12 residues. With 6 bases removed from V and 3 bases from J, the gap between germline ends came to 6 bases. Germline-derived CDR1 and CDR2 are SNHLY and FYNNEI. The CDR3 coding sequence is TGTGCCAGCAGGGCCGACAATCAGCCCCAGCATTTT. This encodes CASRADNQPQHF.

Remarks on this clonotype: One junction end disagrees with the germline gene, perhaps due to a read error. The chain has TRBV10-2 and TRBJ2-5; TRBD2 might be the D (5 bases). The CDR3 has 11 residues. In germline, CDR1 is WSHSY, CDR2 SAAADI. The CDR3 bases are TGCGCTAGCAGTGAGGGAGAGACCCAGCACTTC. Its translation: CASSEGETQHF.

This clonotype was detected ten times or more. V and J are TRBV6-5 and TRBJ2-5, with D unresolved. This CDR3 comprises 13 residues. CDR1 MNHEY and CDR2 SVGAGI come from the germline V gene. V lost 10 bases and J 3 bases, leaving 15 bases between the germline ends. The CDR3 reads CAISSSREETQYF. The CDR3 DNA reads as TGTGCCATTTCCTCGTCCCGGGAAGAGACCCAGTACTTC.

This clonotype was seen a handful of times. This chain connects TRBV19 to TRBJ1-1; D is uncertain. This CDR3 comprises 12 residues. CDR1 and CDR2 from the germline V gene are LNHDA and SQIVND (reference sequence). V lost 9 bases and J lost 0, with 8 bases in between. CDR3 coding DNA: TGTGCCAGCGCGCACATGAACACTGAAGCTTTCTTT. Translating it yields CASAHMNTEAFF. The variable domain in full, with the rest retrieved from reference TRBV19 and TRBJ1-1, is DGGITQSPKYLFRKEGQNVTLSCEQNLNHDAMYWYRQDPGQGLRLIYYSQIVNDFQKGDIAEGYSVSREKKESFPLTVTSAQKNPTAFYLCASAHMNTEAFFGQGTRLTVV.

Only a few counts were recorded for this clonotype. The chain recombines TRBV28 with TRBJ2-2; 9 positions match TRBD2. V lost 6 bases and J lost 1; bases outside the gene matches: 6. Germline values: CDR1 MDHEN, CDR2 SYDVKM. The CDR3 sequence is 16 residues long. CDR3 in DNA: TGTGCCAGCAGCTTAGCAGCGGGAGGGAACACCGGGGAGCTGTTTTTT. Translation gives CASSLAAGGNTGELFF.

To note about this clonotype: A junction boundary mismatches the germline segment, possibly from a read error. This chain connects TRBV29-1 to TRBJ2-5; D perhaps matches TRBD2 (6 bases). Looked up from germline, CDR1 is SQVTM and CDR2 is ANQGSEA. The CDR3 has 15 residues. The CDR3 is CSVEQGGSSQEAQYF. CDR3 sequence (DNA): TGCAGCGTTGAGCAGGGAGGCTCATCTCAAGAGGCCCAGTACTTC.

This clonotype was recorded at least ten times. This chain links TRBV5-6 with TRBJ2-5, with D unclear. The CDR3 is 14 residues long. Germline loops: CDR1 SGHDT, CDR2 YYEEEE. The V end lost 0 bases, the J end lost 9 bases, and 15 bases lay between the germline ends. In DNA form, the CDR3 reads TGTGCCAGCAGCTTGGAGAACGTTATGGGTCCCCAGTACTTC. This encodes CASSLENVMGPQYF. The entire variable domain, with the rest obtained from reference TRBV5-6 and TRBJ2-5, is as follows: DAGVTQSPTHLIKTRGQQVTLRCSPKSGHDTVSWYQQALGQGPQFIFQYYEEEERQRGNFPDRFSGHQFPNYSSELNVNALLLGDSALYLCASSLENVMGPQYFGPGTRLLVL.

Details on this clonotype: At one end the junction does not follow the germline gene, possibly because of a read error. This chain links TRBV6-1 with TRBJ2-1; 7 bases match TRBD1. CDR1 is MNHNS and CDR2 is SASEGT in the germline V gene. The CDR3 sequence is 14 residues long. This chain's CDR3 is CTSSDLGGGDEQFF. The CDR3 coding sequence is TGTACCAGTAGTGATTTAGGGGGCGGCGATGAGCAGTTCTTC.

This clonotype was counted once. A read error may explain this, as a much larger clone is one base away. The chain couples TRBV28 to TRBJ2-7, with 13 nucleotides matching TRBD2. The CDR3 sequence is 15 residues long. The germline V gene has CDR1 MDHEN and CDR2 SYDVKM. This chain's CDR3 is CVSSLTSGRNYEQYF. CDR3 sequence (DNA): TGTGTCAGCAGTTTGACTAGCGGGAGGAACTACGAGCAGTACTTC.

In the case of this clonotype: The junction shows a germline mismatch at one end, possibly a read error. The rearrangement joins TRBV11-3 to TRBJ2-1, with 8 bases that match TRBD2. CDR3 size: 14 residues. Germline CDR1 and CDR2: SGHNT and YENEEA. DNA for the CDR3: TGTGCCAGCAGCCCGCTTCGGGGGGGGAATGAGCAGTCCTTC. Its protein is CASSPLRGGNEQSF.

This clonotype was detected a few times. The CDR3 here is CASSSTGGGGGELFF. CDR3 sequence (DNA): TGTGCCAGCAGCTCGACAGGGGGCGGCGGCGGGGAGCTGTTTTTT. The V call is TRBV5-4, the J call TRBJ2-2, with 10 bases that match TRBD1. CDR1 SGHNT and CDR2 YYREEE come from the germline V gene (reference sequence). The length of the CDR3 is 15 residues. V gave up 3 bases and J gave up 7 bases; unmatched junction bases: 6. Variable domain in full (rest from reference TRBV5-4 and TRBJ2-2): ETGVTQSPTHLIKTRGQQVTLRCSSQSGHNTVSWYQQALGQGPQFIFQYYREEENGRGNFPPRFSGLQFPNYSSELNVNALELDDSALYLCASSSTGGGGGELFFGEGSRLTVL.

On this clonotype: Given the absence of the conserved phenylalanine or tryptophan at the CDR3 end, a read error is likely. The J gene is TRBJ2-1, the V gene TRBV28, with 7 positions matching TRBD2. CDR3 size: 14 residues. V shed 10 bases and J 9 bases; nucleotides not matched to a gene: 15. CDR1 MDHEN and CDR2 SYDVKM come from the germline V gene. The CDR3 sequence: CATSKAGRGGEQFL. The DNA for the CDR3 is TGTGCCACCTCGAAAGCGGGACGGGGAGGTGAGCAGTTCCTC.

In regard to this clonotype: A much larger clone sits a single nucleotide away, making a read error possible. The rearrangement joins TRBV5-4 to TRBJ2-7; TRBD2 agrees at 7 bases. The CDR3 contains 16 residues. Germline V lookup: CDR1 SGHNT, CDR2 YYREEE (reference sequence). The CDR3 nucleotides are TGTGCCAGCAGCCCGGATGTGGGAGGGCCCTCCTGCGAGCAGTACTTC. Amino acid sequence: CASSPDVGGPSCEQYF.

Comments on this clonotype: Relative to the germline gene, one junction end is altered; a read error may explain this. V is TRBV11-2 and J is TRBJ2-7; no clear D gene. In germline, CDR1 is SGHAT, CDR2 FQNNGV. The CDR3 length is 17 residues. This chain's CDR3 is CASSLDFGTPGSYEQYF. In nucleotides, the CDR3 is TGTGCCAGCAGCTTAGACTTCGGAACACCCGGCTCCTATGAGCAGTACTTC. The whole variable domain, filled in from reference TRBV11-2 and TRBJ2-7, reads EAGVAQSPRYKIIEKRQSVAFWCNPISGHATLYWYQQILGQGPKLLIQFQNNGVVDDSQLPKDRFSAERLKGVDSTLKIQPAKLEDSAVYLCASSLDFGTPGSYEQYFGPGTRLTVT.